The following is a TCR beta chain sequence with its context. PCR used 60 Vbeta primers and 13 Jbeta primers. The protocol was immunoSEQ multiplex PCR, while the TCRdb copy is restricted to in-frame clones and leaves out a portion. This sample carries fewer than 150,000 clones, around 82% of them seen once, and the ten largest clones take more than 0.95%. The CDR3 runs 16 residues. Per the germline V gene, CDR1 is SGHVS and CDR2 is FQNEAQ. V lost 3 bases to trimming and J lost 5 bases, with 17 bases between them. The sample is drawn from a study of cytomegalovirus exposure and HLA in healthy donors. The sequence derives from a man aged 45-60 years in good health and CMV-seronegative. This chain connects TRBV7-8 to TRBJ2-1; possibly TRBD2 for D (5 bases). Sequenced sample: PBMCs. As DNA, the CDR3 is TGTGCCAGCAGCTTTGGGTCCCCACTAGAAAACAATGAGCAGTTCTTC. Its protein product is CASSFGSPLENNEQFF. The variable domain in full, with the rest retrieved from reference TRBV7-8 and TRBJ2-1, is GAGVSQSPRYKVAKRGQDVALRCDPISGHVSLFWYQQALGQGPEFLTYFQNEAQLDKSGLPSDRFFAERPEGSVSTLKIQRTQQEDSAVYLCASSFGSPLENNEQFFGPGTRLTVL.